This paragraph covers one T cell receptor (beta chain) sequence. Its antigen is not identified. The CDR3 is made up of 19 amino acids. V lost 5 bases to trimming and J lost 4 bases; unmatched junction nucleotides: 20. In germline, CDR1 is SEHNR, CDR2 FQNEAQ (reference sequence). Treatment indicated: approximately 9-day PBMC culture with coronavirus spike peptide pools or control peptides (ViraFEST assay). This sample is drawn from a study of vaccination and CD4 T cells after COVID-19. Oncomine TCR Beta short-read sequencing was applied to DNA from cultured CD4+ T cells. From the PCR reads, TCRdb called clonotypes with MiXCR, one entry per CDR3 protein. The table has 15,000 to 20,000 distinct CDR3 sequences, roughly half seen once; the top ten hold 8% to 10%.

The TCR originated in a human donor who had recovered from COVID-19. Sequenced sample: CD4+ T cells from blood, cultured in vitro. V is TRBV7-9 and J is TRBJ2-3; 8 nucleotides agree with TRBD1. CDR3 loop: CASSSLWDGAGGAADTQYF. CDR3 DNA sequence: TGTGCCAGCAGCAGCTTATGGGATGGGGCAGGGGGCGCGGCAGATACGCAGTATTTT.